This T cell receptor beta chain was found in a study of cytomegalovirus exposure and HLA in healthy donors. Overall study findings and caveats: Reports indicate that TCR beta sequences accurately predicted the HLA-A and HLA-B alleles of most subjects. Using the classifier, cytomegalovirus status was reportedly diagnosed with high specificity and sensitivity.

The V gene's germline CDR1 is SNHLY and CDR2 FYNNEI. V lost 8 bases to trimming and J lost 7 bases; unmatched junction nucleotides: 10. The CDR3 is 13 residues long. 60 Vbeta and 13 Jbeta primers were used in PCR. Some clones are missing from TCRdb's copy, which holds only in-frame ones; the method was immunoSEQ multiplex PCR. The sample contains about 130,000 clones, around 72% of which appear only once. A word on this clone: Its antigen is still unknown.

Sequences were obtained from PBMCs. V and J are TRBV2 and TRBJ1-2; TRBD1 matches 7 bases. The source is a human donor in good health. The CDR3 loop reads CASEPQGSGGYTF. CDR3 in DNA: TGTGCCAGCGAGCCACAGGGGTCGGGTGGCTACACCTTC.